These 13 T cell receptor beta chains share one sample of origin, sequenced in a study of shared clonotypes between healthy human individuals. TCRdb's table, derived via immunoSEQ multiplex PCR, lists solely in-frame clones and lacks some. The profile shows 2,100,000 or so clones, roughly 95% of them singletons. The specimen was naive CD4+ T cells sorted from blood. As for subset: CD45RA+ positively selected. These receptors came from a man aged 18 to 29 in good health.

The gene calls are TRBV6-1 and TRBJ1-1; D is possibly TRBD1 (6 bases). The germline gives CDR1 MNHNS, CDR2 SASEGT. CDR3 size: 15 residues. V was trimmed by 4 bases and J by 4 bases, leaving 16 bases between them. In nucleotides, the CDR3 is TGTGCCAGCAGTGCCCACTCGGGGGCTAGCACTGAAGCTTTCTTT. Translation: CASSAHSGASTEAFF.

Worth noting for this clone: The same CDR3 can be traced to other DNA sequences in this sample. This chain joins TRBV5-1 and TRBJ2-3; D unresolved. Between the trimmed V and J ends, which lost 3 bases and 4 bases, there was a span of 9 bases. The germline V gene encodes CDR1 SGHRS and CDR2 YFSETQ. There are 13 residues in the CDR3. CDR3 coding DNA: TGCGCCAGCAGCTCCGGCGGTCCAGATACGCAGTATTTT. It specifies CASSSGGPDTQYF. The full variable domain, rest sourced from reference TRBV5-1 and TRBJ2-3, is KAGVTQTPRYLIKTRGQQVTLSCSPISGHRSVSWYQQTPGQGLQFLFEYFSETQRNKGNFPGRFSGRQFSNSRSEMNVSTLELGDSALYLCASSSGGPDTQYFGPGTRLTVL.

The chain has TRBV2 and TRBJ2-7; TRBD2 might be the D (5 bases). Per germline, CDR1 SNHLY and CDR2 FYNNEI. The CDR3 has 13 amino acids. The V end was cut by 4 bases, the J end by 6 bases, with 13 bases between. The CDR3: CASSGERAGEQYF. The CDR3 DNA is TGTGCCAGCAGTGGCGAAAGGGCGGGCGAGCAGTACTTC.

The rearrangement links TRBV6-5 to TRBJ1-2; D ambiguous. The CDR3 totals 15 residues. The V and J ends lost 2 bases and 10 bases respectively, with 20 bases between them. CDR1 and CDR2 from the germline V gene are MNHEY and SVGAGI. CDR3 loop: CASSYRGEVRASYTF. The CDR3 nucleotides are TGTGCCAGCAGTTACCGCGGGGAGGTCCGGGCCTCCTACACCTTC.

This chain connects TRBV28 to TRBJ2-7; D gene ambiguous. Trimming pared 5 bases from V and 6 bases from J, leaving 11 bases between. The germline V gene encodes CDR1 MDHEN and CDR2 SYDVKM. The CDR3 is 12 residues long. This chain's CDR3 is CASSQAPGEQYF. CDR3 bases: TGTGCCAGCAGTCAAGCCCCGGGCGAGCAGTACTTC.

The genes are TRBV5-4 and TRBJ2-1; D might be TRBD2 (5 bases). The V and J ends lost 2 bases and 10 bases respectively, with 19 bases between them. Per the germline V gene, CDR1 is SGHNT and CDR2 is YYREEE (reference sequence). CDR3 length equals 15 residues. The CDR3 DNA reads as TGTGCCAGCAGCTTAAGCGGATCTATGGGCTGGGAGCAGTTCTTC. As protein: CASSLSGSMGWEQFF.

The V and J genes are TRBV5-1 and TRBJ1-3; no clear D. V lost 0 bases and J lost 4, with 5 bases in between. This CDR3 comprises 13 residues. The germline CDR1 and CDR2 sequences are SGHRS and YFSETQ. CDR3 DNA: TGCGCCAGCAGCTTGGCCATCGGAAACACCATATATTTT. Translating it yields CASSLAIGNTIYF.

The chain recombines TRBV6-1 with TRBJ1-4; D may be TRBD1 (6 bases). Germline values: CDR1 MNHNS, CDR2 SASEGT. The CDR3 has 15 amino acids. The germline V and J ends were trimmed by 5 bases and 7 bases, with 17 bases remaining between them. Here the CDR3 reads CASSPRDIVFEKLFF. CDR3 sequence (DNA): TGTGCCAGCAGTCCCCGGGACATTGTATTTGAAAAACTGTTTTTT.

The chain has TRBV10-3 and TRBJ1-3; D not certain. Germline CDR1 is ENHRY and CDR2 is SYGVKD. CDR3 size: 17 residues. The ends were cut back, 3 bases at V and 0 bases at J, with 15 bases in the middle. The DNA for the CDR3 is TGTGCCATCAGTGATTTCGGCAGCACAGTCTCTGGAAACACCATATATTTT. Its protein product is CAISDFGSTVSGNTIYF.

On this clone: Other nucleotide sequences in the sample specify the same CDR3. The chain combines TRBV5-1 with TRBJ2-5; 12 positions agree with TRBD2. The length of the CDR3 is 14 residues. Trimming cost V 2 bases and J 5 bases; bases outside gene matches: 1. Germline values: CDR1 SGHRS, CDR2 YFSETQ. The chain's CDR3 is CASSFGLAGETQYF. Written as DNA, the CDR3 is TGCGCCAGCAGCTTTGGACTAGCGGGGGAGACCCAGTACTTC.

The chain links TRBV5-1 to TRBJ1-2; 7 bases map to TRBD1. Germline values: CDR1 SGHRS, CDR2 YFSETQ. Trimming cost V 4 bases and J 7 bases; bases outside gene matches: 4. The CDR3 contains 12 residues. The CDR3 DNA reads TGCGCCAGCAGCCTCGGACAGGCTGGCTACACCTTC. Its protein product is CASSLGQAGYTF.

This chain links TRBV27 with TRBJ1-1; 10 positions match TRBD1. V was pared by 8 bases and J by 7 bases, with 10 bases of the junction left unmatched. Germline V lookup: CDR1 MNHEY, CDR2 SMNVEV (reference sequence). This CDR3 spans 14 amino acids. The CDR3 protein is CASCKDRGLSEAFF. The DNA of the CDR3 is TGTGCCAGCTGTAAAGACAGGGGGCTAAGTGAAGCTTTCTTT.

As DNA, the CDR3 is TGTGCCAGCAGCCCGATGGTCTCCTACGAGCAGTACTTC. Translation gives CASSPMVSYEQYF. The J gene is TRBJ2-7, the V gene TRBV7-6, with D uncertain. Germline V gene data show CDR1 as SGHVS and CDR2 as FNYEAQ. Trimming took 5 bases from V and 0 from J, leaving 8 bases between them. CDR3 length: 13 amino acids.